This is a list of T cell receptor beta chains from one sample in a study of CD8 T cells in Susac syndrome. Each CDR3 protein gets one entry after TCRdb re-called the immunoSEQ multiplex PCR reads with MiXCR. The table lists fewer than 35,000 distinct CDR3 sequences, around 95% of them singletons. The sequencing input was CD8+ T cells from PBMCs. The origin of the receptors is a human donor in good health. CDR3s include the opening cysteine and the closing phenylalanine or tryptophan. A D gene is named only where the DNA matches it firmly. Rows may omit the clone size; those that give it use once, few, many or a size class.

V gene: TRBV20-1; CDR3 length: 14; J gene: TRBJ1-2; D gene: TRBD1; clone size: -; CDR3 protein: CSARAGGQGYGYTF; CDR3 DNA: TGCAGTGCTAGGGCCGGCGGACAGGGGTATGGCTACACCTTC
V gene: TRBV6-2/TRBV6-3; CDR3 length: 16; J gene: TRBJ2-7; D gene: -; clone size: -; CDR3 protein: CASSLLDLGSGYEQYF; CDR3 DNA: TGTGCCAGCAGTCTCCTTGACCTCGGGTCGGGATACGAGCAGTACTTC
V gene: TRBV11-2; CDR3 length: 17; J gene: TRBJ2-1; D gene: TRBD1; clone size: -; CDR3 protein: CASSLSRTGGLYNEQFF; CDR3 DNA: TGTGCCAGCAGCTTATCCAGGACAGGGGGTCTTTACAATGAGCAGTTCTTC
V gene: TRBV7-2; CDR3 length: 15; J gene: TRBJ2-6; D gene: TRBD1; clone size: -; CDR3 protein: CASSFDRVGANVLTF; CDR3 DNA: TGTGCCAGCAGCTTCGACAGGGTCGGGGCCAACGTCCTGACTTTC
V gene: TRBV2; CDR3 length: 11; J gene: TRBJ2-7; D gene: TRBD1; clone size: -; CDR3 protein: CAGGQGYEQYF; CDR3 DNA: TGTGCCGGAGGACAGGGGTACGAGCAGTACTTC
V gene: TRBV9; CDR3 length: 12; J gene: TRBJ2-7; D gene: -; clone size: -; CDR3 protein: CASSVGGSEQYF; CDR3 DNA: TGTGCCAGCAGCGTAGGAGGCTCCGAGCAGTACTTC
V gene: TRBV11-2; CDR3 length: 14; J gene: TRBJ1-5; D gene: -; clone size: -; CDR3 protein: CASSLYAEEQPQHF; CDR3 DNA: TGTGCCAGCAGCTTATACGCGGAGGAACAGCCCCAGCATTTT
V gene: TRBV4-3; CDR3 length: 18; J gene: TRBJ2-1; D gene: TRBD2; clone size: -; CDR3 protein: CASSQDQLAGGNYNEQFF; CDR3 DNA: TGCGCCAGCAGCCAAGATCAACTAGCGGGGGGGAATTACAATGAGCAGTTCTTC
V gene: TRBV27; CDR3 length: 14; J gene: TRBJ2-1; D gene: TRBD2; clone size: -; CDR3 protein: CASNGGANGNEQFF; CDR3 DNA: TGTGCCAGCAACGGGGGGGCTAACGGAAACGAGCAGTTCTTC
V gene: TRBV3-1; CDR3 length: 19; J gene: TRBJ2-1; D gene: TRBD2; clone size: -; CDR3 protein: CASSQAKRGVSSSYNEQFF; CDR3 DNA: TGTGCCAGCAGCCAAGCGAAGCGGGGGGTTTCGAGCTCCTACAATGAGCAGTTCTTC
V gene: TRBV10-1; CDR3 length: 16; J gene: TRBJ2-5; D gene: -; clone size: -; CDR3 protein: CASSQSRGQTQETQYF; CDR3 DNA: TGCGCCAGCAGTCAGTCGCGGGGACAAACCCAAGAGACCCAGTACTTC
V gene: TRBV3-1; CDR3 length: 16; J gene: TRBJ2-6; D gene: -; clone size: once; CDR3 protein: CASSLQGVSGANVLTF; CDR3 DNA: TGTGCCAGCAGCCTTCAGGGAGTCTCTGGGGCCAACGTCCTGACTTTC
V gene: TRBV20-1; CDR3 length: 16; J gene: TRBJ1-5; D gene: -; clone size: -; CDR3 protein: CSARDNFAGVDQPQHF; CDR3 DNA: TGCAGTGCTAGAGACAATTTCGCAGGGGTAGATCAGCCCCAGCATTTT
V gene: TRBV6-1; CDR3 length: 15; J gene: TRBJ2-1; D gene: -; clone size: -; CDR3 protein: CASSTGTPQRNEQFF; CDR3 DNA: TGTGCCAGCTCGACCGGGACCCCCCAAAGGAATGAGCAGTTCTTC
V gene: TRBV29-1; CDR3 length: 12; J gene: TRBJ1-2; D gene: -; clone size: -; CDR3 protein: CSVLQGKYGYTF; CDR3 DNA: TGCAGCGTCCTACAAGGGAAATATGGCTACACCTTC
V gene: TRBV7-9; CDR3 length: 12; J gene: TRBJ1-4; D gene: -; clone size: once; CDR3 protein: CASTPPMEKLFF; CDR3 DNA: TGTGCCAGCACCCCCCCCATGGAAAAACTGTTTTTT
V gene: TRBV4-3; CDR3 length: 12; J gene: TRBJ2-2; D gene: TRBD1; clone size: -; CDR3 protein: CAGQGASGELFF; CDR3 DNA: TGCGCGGGACAGGGGGCTAGCGGGGAGCTGTTTTTT
V gene: TRBV7-9; CDR3 length: 14; J gene: TRBJ1-2; D gene: -; clone size: once; CDR3 protein: CASSLGTSVYGYTF; CDR3 DNA: TGTGCCAGCAGCTTGGGGACGTCAGTCTATGGCTACACCTTC
V gene: TRBV4-1; CDR3 length: 15; J gene: TRBJ1-2; D gene: -; clone size: -; CDR3 protein: CASSQEGGRNYGYTF; CDR3 DNA: TGCGCCAGCAGCCAAGAGGGCGGTAGGAACTATGGCTACACCTTC
V gene: TRBV6-2/TRBV6-3; CDR3 length: 14; J gene: TRBJ2-1; D gene: -; clone size: -; CDR3 protein: CASSYSQQIPEQFF; CDR3 DNA: TGTGCCAGCAGTTACTCTCAACAGATTCCTGAGCAGTTCTTC
V gene: TRBV7-2; CDR3 length: 15; J gene: TRBJ2-7; D gene: TRBD1; clone size: -; CDR3 protein: CASSEEGGQNYEQYF; CDR3 DNA: TGTGCCAGCAGCGAAGAAGGGGGACAGAACTACGAGCAGTACTTC
V gene: TRBV20-1; CDR3 length: 14; J gene: TRBJ1-2; D gene: TRBD1; clone size: -; CDR3 protein: CSALTGTGEGGYTF; CDR3 DNA: TGCAGTGCTTTGACCGGGACAGGGGAAGGAGGCTACACCTTC